Listed below are T cell receptor beta chains from one sample, sequenced in a study of chemoradiotherapy in HPV16-positive cancers. TCRdb's table, derived via immunoSEQ multiplex PCR, lists solely in-frame clones and lacks some. The sample consists of 10,000 to 11,000 clones, around 88% of them appearing once. The source material was blood, sampled from a patient who underwent chemoradiotherapy. These receptor sequences come from a human donor with HPV-associated anogenital cancer. Both conserved end residues are part of each CDR3. The order of the fields is V gene, CDR3 protein.

TRBV7-8 | CASSLAPGLAGYEQYF
TRBV9 | CASSAGVGQGRLFF
TRBV6-5 | CASRVRRQGPYGYTF
TRBV7-2 | CASSLGGEGGTNYGYTF
TRBV19 | CASSIGGEMEQYF
TRBV5-8 | CASSFGDRYEQYF
TRBV30 | CAWRVTGGSYGYTF
TRBV19 | CASSLDTFSSYEQYF
TRBV6-1 | CAGAENSNQPQHF
TRBV7-8 | CASTGRGIETQYF
TRBV5-4 | CASSLETSGVAKNIQYF
TRBV5-1 | CASSLVKGSNTEAFF
TRBV19 | CASSPGMSGYGYTF
TRBV11-2 | CASSLEAGVNYGYTF
TRBV30 | CAWSGGYEQYF
TRBV7-3 | CASSQSTTDTQYF
TRBV9 | CASSVGQGSRDTEAFF
TRBV5-6 | CASAWDRGAEAFF
TRBV18 | CASSPLPRGSGSGETQYF
TRBV18 | CASSPSRETQYF
TRBV4-1 | CASSQGRAGGSYDEQYF
TRBV10-3 | CAISESQGKNSPLHF